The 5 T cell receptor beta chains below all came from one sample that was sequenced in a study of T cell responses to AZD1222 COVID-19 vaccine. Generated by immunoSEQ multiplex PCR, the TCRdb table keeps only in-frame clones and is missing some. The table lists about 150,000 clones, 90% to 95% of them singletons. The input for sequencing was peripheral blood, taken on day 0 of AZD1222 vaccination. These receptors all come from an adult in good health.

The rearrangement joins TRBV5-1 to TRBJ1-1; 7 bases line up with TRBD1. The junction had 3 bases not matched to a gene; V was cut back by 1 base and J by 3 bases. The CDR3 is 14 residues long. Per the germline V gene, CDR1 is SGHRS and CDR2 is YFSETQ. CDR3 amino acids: CASSLTGADTEAFF. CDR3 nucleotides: TGCGCCAGCAGCTTGACAGGGGCGGACACTGAAGCTTTCTTT.

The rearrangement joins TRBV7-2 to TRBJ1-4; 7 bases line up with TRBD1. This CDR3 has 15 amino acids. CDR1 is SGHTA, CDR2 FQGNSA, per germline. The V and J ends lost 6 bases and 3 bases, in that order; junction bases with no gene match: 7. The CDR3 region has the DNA TGTGCCAGCAGGCTTAACAGGGGCTCTAATGAAAAACTGTTTTTT. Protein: CASRLNRGSNEKLFF.

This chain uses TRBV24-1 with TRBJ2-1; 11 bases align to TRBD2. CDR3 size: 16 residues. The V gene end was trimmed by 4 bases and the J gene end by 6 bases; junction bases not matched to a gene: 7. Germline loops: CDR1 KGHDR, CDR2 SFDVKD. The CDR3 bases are TGTGCCACCAGTGACACACTAGCGGGAGAGGGCAATGAGCAGTTCTTC. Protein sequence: CATSDTLAGEGNEQFF.

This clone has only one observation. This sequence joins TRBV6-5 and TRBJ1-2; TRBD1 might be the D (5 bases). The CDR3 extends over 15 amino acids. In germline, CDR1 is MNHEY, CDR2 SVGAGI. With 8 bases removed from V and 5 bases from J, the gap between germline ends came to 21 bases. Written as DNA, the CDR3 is TGTGCCAGCTGCGGCACCTTGAGGGGAGCTTATGGCTACACCTTC. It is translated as CASCGTLRGAYGYTF.

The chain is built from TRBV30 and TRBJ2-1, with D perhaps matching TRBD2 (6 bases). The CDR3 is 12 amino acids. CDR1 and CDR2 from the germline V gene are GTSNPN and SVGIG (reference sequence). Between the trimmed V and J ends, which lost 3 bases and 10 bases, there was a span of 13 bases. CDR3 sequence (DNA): TGTGCCTGGAGCAGGGAGGCCGTCGAGCAGTTCTTC. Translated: CAWSREAVEQFF.